Presented here are 26 T cell receptor beta chains from one specimen sequenced in a study of cytomegalovirus exposure and HLA in healthy donors. 13 Jbeta primers and 60 Vbeta primers were used for the PCR. Sequenced by immunoSEQ multiplex PCR; TCRdb stores in-frame clones only, minus some. The repertoire has about 140,000 clones, roughly a tenth of them found once; the top ten carry 1.5% to 2%. The sample taken for sequencing was PBMCs. The receptor set was obtained from a male donor in good health and CMV-seronegative.

V usage is TRBV19 and J usage is TRBJ2-7; 7 positions match TRBD1. Germline loops: CDR1 LNHDA, CDR2 SQIVND (reference sequence). The J segment lost 3 bases and the V segment lost 3 bases, leaving 5 bases of the junction unmatched. This CDR3 has 14 residues. The CDR3 coding sequence is TGTGCCAGTAGTATTTGGACAGGTAACTACGAGCAGTACTTC. Translating gives CASSIWTGNYEQYF.

The chain links TRBV28 to TRBJ1-2; 8 nucleotides align to TRBD1. The CDR3 length is 16 residues. Per germline, CDR1 MDHEN and CDR2 SYDVKM. The V and J ends lost 5 bases and 3 bases, in that order; junction bases with no gene match: 11. As DNA, the CDR3 is TGTGCCAGCAGTCCCCGGCTACAGGGGGTCGACTATGGCTACACCTTC. Amino acid sequence: CASSPRLQGVDYGYTF.

The rearrangement joins TRBV30 to TRBJ1-3; D is possibly TRBD1 (6 bases). The germline V gene has CDR1 GTSNPN and CDR2 SVGIG (reference sequence). The CDR3 has 16 amino acids. Trimming stripped 1 base from V and 0 bases from J, with 13 bases between. This CDR3 reads CAWSALTGLSGNTIYF. CDR3 DNA sequence: TGTGCCTGGAGTGCATTGACAGGCCTCTCTGGAAACACCATATATTTT.

The V and J genes are TRBV6-5 and TRBJ1-1, with D uncertain. The CDR3 has 15 residues. Germline lookup yields CDR1 MNHEY and CDR2 SVGAGI. Trimming shortened V by 8 bases and J by 0 bases, and 16 bases separated the two germline ends. Here the CDR3 reads CASLKVEHMNTEAFF. CDR3 nucleotides: TGTGCCAGCCTCAAGGTGGAGCACATGAACACTGAAGCTTTCTTT.

The chain carries TRBV19 and TRBJ2-1, with TRBD1 matching over 9 bases. V lost 7 bases, J lost 7 bases, and 11 bases stayed unmatched. CDR3 length: 15 residues. Per germline, CDR1 LNHDA and CDR2 SQIVND (reference sequence). CDR3 residues: CASKITGGVGNEQFF. CDR3 DNA sequence: TGTGCCAGTAAAATTACAGGGGGCGTAGGAAATGAGCAGTTCTTC.

The V and J genes are TRBV4-1 and TRBJ1-1; TRBD1 matches at 7 bases. J lost 2 bases, V lost 2 bases, and 8 bases had no gene match. This CDR3 is built from 16 residues. CDR1 and CDR2 (germline): MGHRA, YSYEKL. The CDR3 DNA sequence: TGCGCCAGCAGCCAATACGCGGGACAGATAAACACTGAAGCTTTCTTT. Residues: CASSQYAGQINTEAFF.

This clone appeared a few times. This chain joins TRBV15 and TRBJ2-1; 7 bases are a match to TRBD2. J was trimmed by 5 bases and V by 6 bases; bases with no gene match: 13. Germline lookup yields CDR1 LNHNV and CDR2 YYDKDF (reference sequence). The CDR3 loop spans 16 amino acids. The CDR3 DNA is TGTGCCACCAGTTCTACCCGGGAGGCAGTACACAATGAGCAGTTCTTC. It encodes CATSSTREAVHNEQFF.

The table lists this clone with a few counts. The rearrangement joins TRBV2 to TRBJ1-1; D perhaps matches TRBD1 (5 bases). V lost 2 bases and J lost 11, with 21 bases in between. CDR3 length: 15 residues. Germline CDR1 is SNHLY and CDR2 is FYNNEI. CDR3 nucleotides: TGTGCCAGCAGTGAATTAGGTGCTATGGGCAGGGTGGCTTTCTTT. Residues: CASSELGAMGRVAFF. Full variable domain (outside the CDR3, taken from reference TRBV2 and TRBJ1-1): EPEVTQTPSHQVTQMGQEVILRCVPISNHLYFYWYRQILGQKVEFLVSFYNNEISEKSEIFDDQFSVERPDGSNFTLKIRSTKLEDSAMYFCASSELGAMGRVAFFGQGTRLTVV.

For the CDR3, the DNA is TGTGCCATCAAGGATAGCGGGGGGGCCGGGGCAGATACGCAGTATTTT. It is translated as CAIKDSGGAGADTQYF. The chain combines TRBV10-3 with TRBJ2-3, with 11 bases that match TRBD2. CDR1 ENHRY and CDR2 SYGVKD come from the germline V gene. The CDR3 is 16 residues long. J lost 4 bases, V lost 7 bases, and 10 bases had no gene match.

The V and J genes are TRBV7-2 and TRBJ1-5; D not certain. V was cut by 1 base and J by 0 bases, with 7 bases left in between. The CDR3 runs to 15 residues. Germline V gene data show CDR1 as SGHTA and CDR2 as FQGNSA. The CDR3 bases are TGTGCCAGCAGCTTAGGGCGGATTAGCAATCAGCCCCAGCATTTT. Amino acids: CASSLGRISNQPQHF.

This chain joins TRBV5-1 and TRBJ2-1; weak D call: TRBD2 (6 bases). The V end was cut by 4 bases, the J end by 6 bases, with 20 bases between. CDR3 size: 16 residues. Germline V lookup: CDR1 SGHRS, CDR2 YFSETQ. The CDR3 sequence is CASSQATGTLFNEQFF. For the CDR3, the DNA is TGCGCCAGCAGCCAGGCTACCGGGACTTTGTTCAATGAGCAGTTCTTC.

The genes are TRBV29-1 and TRBJ2-7; 9 bases map to TRBD2. Trimming removed 4 bases from V and 6 bases from J; junction bases left unmatched: 4. The CDR3 loop spans 12 amino acids. Germline CDR1 and CDR2: SQVTM and ANQGSEA. The CDR3 region has the DNA TGCAGCGTTGCCGCGCGGGAGGGCGAGCAGTACTTC. This codes for CSVAAREGEQYF.

This rearrangement joins TRBV7-9 to TRBJ1-4; D is undetermined. The CDR3 has 12 amino acids. CDR1 and CDR2 from the germline V gene are SEHNR and FQNEAQ (reference sequence). The germline V and J ends were trimmed by 5 bases and 16 bases, with 17 bases remaining between them. CDR3 residues: CASSLGLQEPFF. The CDR3 nucleotides are TGTGCCAGCAGCCTTGGACTCCAAGAGCCGTTTTTT. Together with reference TRBV7-9 and TRBJ1-4, the CDR3 gives the full variable domain: DTGVSQNPRHKITKRGQNVTFRCDPISEHNRLYWYRQTLGQGPEFLTYFQNEAQLEKSRLLSDRFSAERPKGSFSTLEIQRTEQGDSAMYLCASSLGLQEPFFGSGTQLSVL.

This clone has more than one count but fewer than ten. The chain carries TRBV28 and TRBJ1-3; a weak D match, TRBD1 (6 bases). The CDR3 contains 16 residues. Germline values: CDR1 MDHEN, CDR2 SYDVKM. Trimming removed 7 bases from V and 0 bases from J, with 16 bases in between. This CDR3 is CASTPWGLNSGNTIYF. The CDR3 nucleotides read TGTGCCAGCACCCCGTGGGGGCTCAACTCTGGAAACACCATATATTTT.

The J gene is TRBJ1-6, the V gene TRBV28; D is unresolved. The CDR3 consists of 15 residues. From germline, CDR1 is MDHEN and CDR2 SYDVKM. Trimming removed 5 bases from V and 4 bases from J, with 12 bases in between. The CDR3 is CASSPATGYNSPLHF. Here the CDR3 DNA reads TGTGCCAGCAGTCCAGCGACGGGTTATAATTCACCCCTCCACTTT.

This chain links TRBV2 with TRBJ2-5, with 10 bases identical to TRBD2. The CDR3 is made up of 16 amino acids. Germline loops: CDR1 SNHLY, CDR2 FYNNEI. V shed 6 bases, J shed 5 bases, and the junction held 12 bases outside the gene matches. The CDR3 DNA reads TGTGCCAGCAGCATAGGCAGCGGGGGGGCCGCGGAGACCCAGTACTTC. The encoded protein is CASSIGSGGAAETQYF.

This clone was detected a few times. The chain is built from TRBV5-1 and TRBJ2-5, with 13 bases matching TRBD2. The J call may not be correct, given that the DNA end is closer to TRBJ2-7. CDR3 length: 17 amino acids. Germline V CDR1 and CDR2: SGHRS, YFSETQ. CDR3 bases: TGCGCCAGCAGCCATGGGACTAGCGGGACGAGCTCCTACGAGCAGTACTTC. Protein product: CASSHGTSGTSSYEQYF.

In the case of this clone: This same CDR3 is encoded by further DNA sequences in the sample. The CDR3 protein is CASSYFWDRENSPLHF. The CDR3 region has the DNA TGTGCCAGCAGTTACTTCTGGGACAGGGAAAATTCACCCCTCCACTTT. The V gene is TRBV6-6, the J gene TRBJ1-6; 9 bases are shared with TRBD1. This CDR3 is 16 amino acids long. V lost 1 base, J lost 7 bases, and 5 bases stayed unmatched. Germline CDR1 and CDR2: MNHNY and SVGAGI (reference sequence).

In this sample, this clone turned up a few times. V gene TRBV10-3 combines with J gene TRBJ1-1; tentative D call: TRBD1 (6 bases). Looked up from germline, CDR1 is ENHRY and CDR2 is SYGVKD. The germline V and J ends were trimmed by 0 bases and 0 bases, with 14 bases remaining between them. The CDR3 runs 17 residues. This chain's CDR3 is CAISESRAGAMNTEAFF. Written as DNA, the CDR3 is TGTGCCATCAGTGAGTCCAGAGCAGGGGCCATGAACACTGAAGCTTTCTTT.

The chain combines TRBV7-9 with TRBJ2-7, with D perhaps TRBD1 (6 bases). The length of the CDR3 is 12 residues. Trimming pared 1 base from V and 7 bases from J, leaving 8 bases between. Germline-derived CDR1 and CDR2 are SEHNR and FQNEAQ (reference sequence). CDR3 residues: CASSLVGTEQYF. In DNA form, the CDR3 reads TGTGCCAGCAGCTTAGTCGGGACAGAGCAGTACTTC. The variable domain in full, completed from reference TRBV7-9 and TRBJ2-7, reads DTGVSQNPRHKITKRGQNVTFRCDPISEHNRLYWYRQTLGQGPEFLTYFQNEAQLEKSRLLSDRFSAERPKGSFSTLEIQRTEQGDSAMYLCASSLVGTEQYFGPGTRLTVT.

This clone was counted between two and nine times. This sequence joins TRBV5-1 and TRBJ2-5; maybe TRBD1 (6 bases). The CDR3 sequence is 16 residues long. Germline loops: CDR1 SGHRS, CDR2 YFSETQ. The ends were cut back, 0 bases at V and 5 bases at J, with 17 bases in the middle. The CDR3 DNA sequence: TGCGCCAGCAGCTTGGGCCCCCAACAGGGCCGGGAGACCCAGTACTTC. Translated: CASSLGPQQGRETQYF.

This clone was seen a handful of times. The rearrangement links TRBV19 to TRBJ1-3; TRBD1 aligns across 7 bases. This CDR3 spans 15 amino acids. The germline V gene encodes CDR1 LNHDA and CDR2 SQIVND (reference sequence). J lost 5 bases, V lost 5 bases, and 9 bases had no gene match. As DNA, the CDR3 is TGTGCCAGTAGTCCCCAGGGACAGCTGAGAAACACCATATATTTT. Translation: CASSPQGQLRNTIYF.

This clone was found a few times. The gene calls are TRBV5-1 and TRBJ1-4, with D unclear. There are 15 residues in the CDR3. Germline V CDR1 and CDR2: SGHRS, YFSETQ. V lost 2 bases to trimming and J lost 0 bases, with 8 bases between them. CDR3 sequence: CASSFGQATNEKLFF. DNA of the CDR3: TGCGCCAGCAGCTTCGGCCAGGCAACTAATGAAAAACTGTTTTTT.

This clone was counted between two and nine times. The chain links TRBV11-2 to TRBJ2-6, with no clear D. This CDR3 is built from 14 residues. Germline lookup yields CDR1 SGHAT and CDR2 FQNNGV. Trimming removed 0 bases at V and 5 bases at J, with 5 bases between. Here the CDR3 reads CASSLENRANVLTF. CDR3 DNA: TGTGCCAGCAGCTTAGAGAACAGGGCCAACGTCCTGACTTTC.

In this sample, this clone turned up a few times. The CDR3 DNA follows: TGCGCCAGCAGCCAAGATCGGGCAGGGAGGAACTATGGCTACACCTTC. Its protein is CASSQDRAGRNYGYTF. The genes are TRBV4-3 and TRBJ1-2; possibly TRBD1 for D (5 bases). Germline V gives CDR1 LGHNA, CDR2 YSLEER. This CDR3 region has 16 residues. Trimming pared 0 bases from V and 2 bases from J, leaving 13 bases between.

The chain couples TRBV2 to TRBJ2-2, with TRBD2 identical over 14 bases. CDR1 and CDR2 (germline): SNHLY, FYNNEI. Losses at the gene ends were 6 bases for V and 6 bases for J; bases not matched to a gene: 6. The CDR3 sequence is 16 residues long. CDR3 nucleotide sequence: TGTGCCAGCAGGCCGGGACTAGCGGGAGTTCCCGGGGAGCTGTTTTTT. Translated, it gives CASRPGLAGVPGELFF.